The subject of this entry is one T cell receptor beta chain. The CDR3 runs to 18 residues. Germline lookup yields CDR1 SGHNT and CDR2 YYREEE (reference sequence). V shed 0 bases and J 2 bases; nucleotides not matched to a gene: 8. Reverse transcription of all isolated RNA meant that expressed TCRB transcripts were sequenced. TCRdb's copy holds only in-frame clones and misses some; the assay was immunoSEQ multiplex PCR. The table lists more than 300,000 clones, 10% to 15% of them singletons, with 0.017% in the top ten. The data belong to a study of beta chain features in type 1 diabetes. Sequencing was carried out using naive CD4+ T cells from blood. This sequence was found in a man aged 18 to 29 in good health. The V gene is TRBV5-4, the J gene TRBJ2-3, with 11 bases matching TRBD2. The CDR3 region is CASSLAPPGLAVTDTQYF. CDR3 in DNA: TGTGCCAGCAGCTTGGCACCTCCGGGACTAGCGGTCACAGATACGCAGTATTTT.